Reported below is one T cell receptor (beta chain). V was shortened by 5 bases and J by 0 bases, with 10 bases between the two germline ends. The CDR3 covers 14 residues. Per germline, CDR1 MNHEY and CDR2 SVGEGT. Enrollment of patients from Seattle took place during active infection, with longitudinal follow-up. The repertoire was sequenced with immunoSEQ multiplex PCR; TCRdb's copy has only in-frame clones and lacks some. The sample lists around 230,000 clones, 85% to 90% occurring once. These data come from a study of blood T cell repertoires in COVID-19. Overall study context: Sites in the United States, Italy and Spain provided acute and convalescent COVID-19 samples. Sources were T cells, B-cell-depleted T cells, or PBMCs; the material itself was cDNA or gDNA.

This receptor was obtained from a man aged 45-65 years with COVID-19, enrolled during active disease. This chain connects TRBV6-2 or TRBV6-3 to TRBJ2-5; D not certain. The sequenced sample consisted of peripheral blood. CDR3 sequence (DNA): TGTGCCAGCAGTGCAATCCCAGACCAAGAGACCCAGTACTTC. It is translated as CASSAIPDQETQYF.